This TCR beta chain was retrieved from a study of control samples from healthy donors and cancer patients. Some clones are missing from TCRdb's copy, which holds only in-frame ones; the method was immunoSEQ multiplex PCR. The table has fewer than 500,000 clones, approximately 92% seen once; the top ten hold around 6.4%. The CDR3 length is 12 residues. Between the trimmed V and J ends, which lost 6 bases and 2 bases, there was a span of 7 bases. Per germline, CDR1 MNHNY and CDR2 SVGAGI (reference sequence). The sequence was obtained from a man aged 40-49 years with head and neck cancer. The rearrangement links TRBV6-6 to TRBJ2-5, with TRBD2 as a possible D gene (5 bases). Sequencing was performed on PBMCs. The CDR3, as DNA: TGTGCCAGCAGGAGACTACAAGAGACCCAGTACTTC. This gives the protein CASRRLQETQYF.